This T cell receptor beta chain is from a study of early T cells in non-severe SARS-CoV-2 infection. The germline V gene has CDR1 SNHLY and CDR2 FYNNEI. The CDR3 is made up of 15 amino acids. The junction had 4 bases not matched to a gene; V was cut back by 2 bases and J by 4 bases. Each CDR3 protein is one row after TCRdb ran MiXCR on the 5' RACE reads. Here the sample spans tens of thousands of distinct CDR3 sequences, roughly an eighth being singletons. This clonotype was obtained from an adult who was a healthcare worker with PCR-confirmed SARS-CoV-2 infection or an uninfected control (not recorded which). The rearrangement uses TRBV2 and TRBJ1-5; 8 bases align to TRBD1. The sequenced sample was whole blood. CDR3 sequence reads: CASSEQGAYNQPQHF. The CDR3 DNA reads TGTGCCAGCAGTGAACAGGGGGCGTATAATCAGCCCCAGCATTTT.